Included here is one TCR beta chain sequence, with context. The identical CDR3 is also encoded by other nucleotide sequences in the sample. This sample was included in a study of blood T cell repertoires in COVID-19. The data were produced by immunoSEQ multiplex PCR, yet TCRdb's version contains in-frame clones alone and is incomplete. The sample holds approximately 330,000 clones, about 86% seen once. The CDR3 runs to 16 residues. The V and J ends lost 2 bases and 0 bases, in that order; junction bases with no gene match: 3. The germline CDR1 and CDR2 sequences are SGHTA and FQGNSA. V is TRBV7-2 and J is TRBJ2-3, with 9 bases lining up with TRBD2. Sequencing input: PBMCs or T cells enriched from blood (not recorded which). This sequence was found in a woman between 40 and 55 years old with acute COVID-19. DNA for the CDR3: TGTGCCAGCAGCTTAAGAGCGGGGGGTAGCACAGATACGCAGTATTTT. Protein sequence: CASSLRAGGSTDTQYF.